The sample holds a few counts of the clone carrying this T cell receptor (beta chain). This sample was included in a study of patients and donors after allogeneic stem cell transplantation. Trimming left V 6 bases short and J 9 bases short, with 23 bases between. The CDR3 contains 15 residues. MiXCR was run by TCRdb on the RT-PCR reads, yielding one entry per CDR3 protein. Here the sample spans over 200,000 distinct CDR3 sequences, around 40% being singletons. Sequenced: blood, either unsorted or a sorted T cell fraction (not recorded which). The TCR was taken from a human donor who was either an allogeneic HSCT recipient or a stem cell or donor lymphocyte infusion donor (not recorded which). It is not recorded whose cells these are; they may come from a transplant donor. The V and J genes are TRBV12-3 or TRBV12-4 and TRBJ1-2; D is undetermined. CDR3 sequence reads: CASRPASRPLLSYTF. CDR3 in DNA: TGTGCCAGCAGACCAGCGAGCCGTCCGCTCTTAAGCTACACCTTC.